This TCR beta chain comes out of a study of blood T cell repertoires in COVID-19. Profiled with immunoSEQ multiplex PCR; TCRdb holds only in-frame clones, not every one. The sample comprises about 250,000 clones, around 85% of which are singletons, and over 7.5% rests with the top ten. This clone was detected only once. This may come from a read error, since a much larger clone is one base off. The V gene's germline CDR1 is SGHRS and CDR2 YFSETQ. V lost 2 bases and J 0 bases, leaving 5 bases between the germline ends. There are 13 residues in the CDR3. This sequence joins TRBV5-1 and TRBJ1-1; no reliable D call. Sequencing was done on a sample of peripheral blood. The origin of this receptor is an older man with acute or convalescent COVID-19. The CDR3 nucleotides read TGCGCCAGCAGCTTTACAGTGAACACTGAAGCTTTCTTT. It codes for CASSFTVNTEAFF. Looking up the rest from reference TRBV5-1 and TRBJ1-1 gives the full variable domain: KAGVTQTPRYLIKTRGQQVTLSCSPISGHRSVSWYQQTPGQGLQFLFEYFSETQRNKGNFPGRFSGRQFSNSRSEMNVSTLELGDSALYLCASSFTVNTEAFFGQGTRLTVV.